The clone carrying this TCR beta chain has a handful of counts. The data belong to a study of T cells after yellow fever vaccination. MiXCR, applied by TCRdb to the 5' RACE reads, yields one record per CDR3 protein. The sample has almost 600,000 distinct CDR3 sequences, approximately 13% seen once; the top ten hold more than 12%. V was clipped by 4 bases and J by 1 base, with 11 bases between them. Looked up from germline, CDR1 is SGHDT and CDR2 is YYEEEE. This CDR3 comprises 15 residues. The sequence was collected from a man younger than 45 who received the YFV17D yellow fever vaccine. The specimen was PBMCs, collected on the day of the yellow fever booster vaccination. The rearrangement uses TRBV5-6 and TRBJ2-2; D call uncertain. CDR3 loop: CASSEPMRNTGELFF. CDR3 coding DNA: TGTGCCAGCAGCGAACCGATGCGGAACACCGGGGAGCTGTTTTTT.